The next 17 T cell receptor beta chains were all read from a single sample in a study of blood T cell repertoires in COVID-19. Profiling relied on immunoSEQ multiplex PCR, and the TCRdb table lists in-frame clones only, not all of them. The sample lists about 290,000 clones; more than 80% were seen once. Sample: peripheral blood. These receptors all come from a woman aged 25 to 39 with active or convalescent COVID-19.

This clone was seen only a few times. The chain links TRBV28 to TRBJ1-6, with D hard to call. The germline V gene encodes CDR1 MDHEN and CDR2 SYDVKM. The CDR3 extends over 12 amino acids. V lost 5 bases and J 10 bases, leaving 9 bases between the germline ends. CDR3 bases: TGTGCCAGCAGTCCCCACGGGTCACCCCTCCACTTT. Its translation: CASSPHGSPLHF.

The rearrangement links TRBV7-8 to TRBJ2-5; TRBD2 is a possible D gene (7 bases). This CDR3 has 14 residues. Germline V lookup: CDR1 SGHVS, CDR2 FQNEAQ. Trimming removed 4 bases from V and 5 bases from J, with 14 bases in between. The CDR3 DNA sequence: TGTGCCAGCAGCTACCGGGGGGCCCGGGAGACCCAGTACTTC. Translation gives CASSYRGARETQYF.

V gene TRBV6-1 combines with J gene TRBJ2-5; D possibly corresponds to TRBD1 (5 bases). The CDR3 covers 13 residues. Germline assignment: CDR1 MNHNS and CDR2 SASEGT. V dropped 2 bases and J dropped 5 bases, with 9 bases sitting between them. The CDR3 region is CASSESGAETQYF. The DNA of the CDR3 is TGTGCCAGCAGTGAAAGTGGGGCCGAGACCCAGTACTTC.

This clone occurred a few times. This rearrangement joins TRBV5-1 to TRBJ2-7; 7 nucleotides line up with TRBD1. V shed 4 bases and J 3 bases; nucleotides not matched to a gene: 7. This CDR3 is built from 14 residues. Germline V gene lookup returns CDR1 SGHRS and CDR2 YFSETQ. The CDR3 nucleotides are TGCGCCAGCAGCCCCCGACAGGGTAACTACGAGCAGTACTTC. It encodes CASSPRQGNYEQYF.

J is TRBJ2-3 and V is TRBV4-1, with D uncertain. The CDR3 runs to 15 residues. Trimming pared 3 bases from V and 0 bases from J, leaving 10 bases between. Germline V lookup: CDR1 MGHRA, CDR2 YSYEKL. The CDR3 reads CASSHHSLSTDTQYF. DNA for the CDR3: TGCGCCAGCAGCCATCACTCTCTTAGCACAGATACGCAGTATTTT.

The chain employs TRBV28 and TRBJ1-4, with D uncertain. Germline CDR1 reads MDHEN; CDR2 reads SYDVKM. The CDR3 consists of 17 residues. V was cut by 1 base and J by 8 bases, with 20 bases left in between. As DNA, the CDR3 is TGTGCCAGCAGTTTATTGTTAGGTATAGGGCGGGTGGAAAAACTGTTTTTT. Protein sequence: CASSLLLGIGRVEKLFF.

V usage is TRBV5-1 and J usage is TRBJ2-7, with TRBD2 identical over 12 bases. Looked up from germline, CDR1 is SGHRS and CDR2 is YFSETQ. Germline trimming cut 4 bases from V and 3 bases from J; bases unmatched to any gene: 5. The CDR3 covers 15 residues. The CDR3 reads CASSRTSGAFYEQYF. The CDR3, as DNA: TGCGCCAGCAGCAGGACTAGCGGGGCTTTCTACGAGCAGTACTTC.

The chain carries TRBV7-3 and TRBJ1-1; TRBD1 agrees at 8 bases. The germline CDR1 and CDR2 sequences are SGHTA and FQGTGA. The CDR3 has 14 residues. V dropped 5 bases and J dropped 5; count of bases not matched to a gene: 7. Here the CDR3 reads CASSPAGGNTEAFF. The CDR3 nucleotides are TGTGCCAGCAGCCCGGCAGGGGGCAATACTGAAGCTTTCTTT.

The chain couples TRBV6-4 to TRBJ1-4; D is possibly TRBD1 (6 bases). Germline V gives CDR1 MRHNA, CDR2 SNTAGT. The V end lost 3 bases, the J end lost 7 bases, and 15 bases lay between the germline ends. The CDR3 totals 15 residues. CDR3 coding DNA: TGTGCCAGCAGTGAATCAGGGGAGGGAGGTGAAAAACTGTTTTTT. It translates to CASSESGEGGEKLFF.

The V gene is TRBV19, the J gene TRBJ1-3; D gene ambiguous. There are 15 residues in the CDR3. Trimming removed 2 bases at V and 0 bases at J, with 8 bases between. Germline CDR1 is LNHDA and CDR2 is SQIVND (reference sequence). This CDR3 reads CASSITVNSGNTIYF. Written as DNA, the CDR3 is TGTGCCAGTAGTATAACGGTAAACTCTGGAAACACCATATATTTT.

CDR3 residues: CASSTTSGGAVYNEQFF. DNA for the CDR3: TGTGCCAGCAGCACAACTAGCGGGGGGGCTGTCTACAATGAGCAGTTCTTC. The chain joins TRBV7-2 to TRBJ2-1; the match to TRBD2 covers 13 bases. J lost 3 bases, V lost 5 bases, and 7 bases had no gene match. This CDR3 is 17 amino acids long. Germline values: CDR1 SGHTA, CDR2 FQGNSA.

This chain connects TRBV7-2 to TRBJ2-3; D is perhaps TRBD1 (5 bases). The V end lost 5 bases, the J end lost 5 bases, and 17 bases lay between the germline ends. Germline V gene sequence: CDR1 SGHTA, CDR2 FQGNSA. The CDR3 runs 15 residues. In DNA form, the CDR3 reads TGTGCCAGCAGCCGCACAGGATCGGGTGGAGATACGCAGTATTTT. Translated: CASSRTGSGGDTQYF.

The chain combines TRBV7-8 with TRBJ2-2, with TRBD2 identical over 12 bases. Unmatched junction bases numbered 3, after V lost 2 bases and J lost 2 bases. Germline CDR1 is SGHVS and CDR2 is FQNEAQ. The CDR3 length is 17 residues. The CDR3 loop is CASSLTSGGHNTGELFF. CDR3 coding DNA: TGTGCCAGCAGCTTAACTAGCGGGGGGCATAACACCGGGGAGCTGTTTTTT.

CDR3 region: CASSYYPATGGWYEQYF. The CDR3 nucleotides are TGTGCCAGCAGTTACTACCCCGCGACAGGGGGGTGGTACGAGCAGTACTTC. The V gene is TRBV6-2 or TRBV6-3, the J gene TRBJ2-7, with 9 bases aligning to TRBD1. J was trimmed by 4 bases and V by 1 base; bases with no gene match: 11. CDR1 MNHEY and CDR2 SVGEGT come from the germline V gene. This CDR3 has 17 residues.

The rearrangement joins TRBV7-8 to TRBJ2-7; 15 bases line up with TRBD2. The germline CDR1 and CDR2 sequences are SGHVS and FQNEAQ. Trimming removed 5 bases from V and 6 bases from J; junction bases left unmatched: 17. This CDR3 region has 19 residues. The CDR3 loop reads CASSLSLGTSGGSPREQYF. The CDR3 coding sequence is TGTGCCAGCAGCCTCTCCCTTGGGACTAGCGGGGGGTCCCCCCGCGAGCAGTACTTC.

The V call is TRBV19, the J call TRBJ1-6, with unresolved D. The germline V and J ends were trimmed by 0 bases and 6 bases, with 6 bases remaining between them. This CDR3 is built from 14 residues. Germline loops: CDR1 LNHDA, CDR2 SQIVND (reference sequence). CDR3 sequence: CASSIDGSNSPLHF. CDR3 coding DNA: TGTGCCAGTAGTATAGATGGCAGTAATTCACCCCTCCACTTT. Full variable domain (remainder filled in from reference TRBV19 and TRBJ1-6): DGGITQSPKYLFRKEGQNVTLSCEQNLNHDAMYWYRQDPGQGLRLIYYSQIVNDFQKGDIAEGYSVSREKKESFPLTVTSAQKNPTAFYLCASSIDGSNSPLHFGNGTRLTVT.

This clone was seen only a few times. The V call is TRBV24-1, the J call TRBJ2-1; 8 nucleotides match TRBD2. CDR3 length: 12 residues. Trimming took 9 bases from V and 6 from J; bases not matched to a gene: 3. Germline CDR1 KGHDR, CDR2 SFDVKD. This chain's CDR3 is CATRGGANEQFF. CDR3 nucleotides: TGTGCCACCCGGGGGGGAGCCAATGAGCAGTTCTTC.